The 31 T cell receptor beta chains given below trace back to one sample, sequenced in a study of cytomegalovirus exposure and HLA in healthy donors. Researchers ran the PCR with 60 Vbeta and 13 Jbeta primers. Clones were sequenced by immunoSEQ multiplex PCR, and TCRdb holds only the in-frame ones, with some missing. The data hold some 100,000 clones, with 84% observed a single time. The sample comprised PBMCs. The receptor source for this set is a woman aged 18-29 years in good health and CMV-seronegative.

This clone has only one observation. The chain employs TRBV9 and TRBJ2-5; a weak D match, TRBD1 (6 bases). The CDR3 extends over 15 amino acids. Germline CDR1 and CDR2: SGDLS and YYNGEE. Trimming cost V 4 bases and J 3 bases, with 16 bases left between them. The CDR3 coding sequence is TGTGCCAGCAGCCCTCGAAGGACAGAGGAAGAGACCCAGTACTTC. It is translated as CASSPRRTEEETQYF. The whole variable domain, remainder taken from reference TRBV9 and TRBJ2-5, is DSGVTQTPKHLITATGQRVTLRCSPRSGDLSVYWYQQSLDQGLQFLIQYYNGEERAKGNILERFSAQQFPDLHSELNLSSLELGDSALYFCASSPRRTEEETQYFGPGTRLLVL.

The rearrangement uses TRBV5-6 and TRBJ2-4; 8 nucleotides agree with TRBD2. Germline V CDR1 and CDR2: SGHDT, YYEEEE. Trimming at V came to 1 base and at J to 5 bases, leaving 2 bases not matched to a gene. The CDR3 contains 14 residues. The CDR3 DNA reads TGTGCCAGCAGCTTGCGGGGGGGGGAAAACATTCAGTACTTC. Translation gives CASSLRGGENIQYF. The full variable domain, in which reference TRBV5-6 and TRBJ2-4 provide the parts outside the CDR3, is DAGVTQSPTHLIKTRGQQVTLRCSPKSGHDTVSWYQQALGQGPQFIFQYYEEEERQRGNFPDRFSGHQFPNYSSELNVNALLLGDSALYLCASSLRGGENIQYFGAGTRLSVL.

The table lists this clone with a count of one. The chain links TRBV7-3 to TRBJ1-1; possibly TRBD1 for D (5 bases). The CDR3 covers 13 residues. Germline V lookup: CDR1 SGHTA, CDR2 FQGTGA. V was trimmed by 1 base and J by 6 bases, leaving 9 bases between them. The CDR3 spells CASSLIPGAEAFF. The CDR3 DNA reads TGTGCCAGCAGCTTAATTCCGGGGGCTGAAGCTTTCTTT.

This rearrangement joins TRBV7-9 to TRBJ1-1, with a possible D match to TRBD1 (6 bases). V lost 5 bases to trimming and J lost 5 bases, with 12 bases between them. The CDR3 loop spans 13 amino acids. Germline CDR1 SEHNR, CDR2 FQNEAQ (reference sequence). In DNA, the CDR3 is TGTGCCAGCAGCAGGGGGAGGGGGACTGAAGCTTTCTTT. Its translation is CASSRGRGTEAFF.

The chain is built from TRBV11-2 and TRBJ2-3, with D unresolved. CDR3 length: 18 amino acids. V was cut by 5 bases and J by 2 bases, with 23 bases left in between. The V gene's germline CDR1 is SGHAT and CDR2 FQNNGV. CDR3 DNA sequence: TGTGCCAGCAGCCCCGGGTACTGGCACCAGAAATCCACAGATACGCAGTATTTT. It codes for CASSPGYWHQKSTDTQYF.

The chain joins TRBV28 to TRBJ1-6; a weak D match, TRBD1 (6 bases). CDR1 MDHEN and CDR2 SYDVKM come from the germline V gene. The CDR3 loop spans 15 amino acids. V was trimmed by 4 bases and J by 6 bases, leaving 13 bases between them. This CDR3 is CASSSPGGPNSPLHF. DNA of the CDR3: TGTGCCAGCAGTTCCCCGGGGGGGCCTAATTCACCCCTCCACTTT.

This chain joins TRBV28 and TRBJ2-3; a weak D match, TRBD1 (7 bases). Germline V lookup: CDR1 MDHEN, CDR2 SYDVKM. Trimming shortened V by 5 bases and J by 4 bases, and 13 bases separated the two germline ends. The CDR3 length is 14 residues. CDR3 amino acids: CASSGGGASDTQYF. The CDR3, as DNA: TGTGCCAGCAGTGGAGGGGGCGCGTCAGATACGCAGTATTTT.

The V gene is TRBV4-3, the J gene TRBJ1-1, with a tentative D call TRBD1 (5 bases). Germline V gives CDR1 LGHNA, CDR2 YSLEER. Trimming removed 0 bases at V and 0 bases at J, with 8 bases between. This CDR3 is 15 amino acids long. As DNA, the CDR3 is TGCGCCAGCAGCCAAGATTGGGGCTTGAACACTGAAGCTTTCTTT. The encoded protein is CASSQDWGLNTEAFF.

The chain joins TRBV27 to TRBJ2-7; 9 bases fit TRBD1. V shed 4 bases, J shed 8 bases, and the junction held 9 bases outside the gene matches. The length of the CDR3 is 14 residues. CDR1 MNHEY and CDR2 SMNVEV come from the germline V gene (reference sequence). The CDR3 sequence is CASSSPGQGVKQYF. Written as DNA, the CDR3 is TGTGCCAGCAGTTCGCCGGGACAGGGTGTCAAGCAGTACTTC.

This clone was seen a few times. The CDR3 bases are TGCGCCAGCAGCTTCTACAGGGGGCAGGGCTACTCTGGGGCCAACGTCCTGACTTTC. It specifies CASSFYRGQGYSGANVLTF. The rearrangement links TRBV5-1 to TRBJ2-6, with 9 bases matching TRBD1. CDR1 is SGHRS, CDR2 YFSETQ, per germline. The trim removed 2 bases at V and 0 bases at J, leaving 9 bases unmatched. The CDR3 covers 19 residues. The variable domain in full, with the rest retrieved from reference TRBV5-1 and TRBJ2-6, is KAGVTQTPRYLIKTRGQQVTLSCSPISGHRSVSWYQQTPGQGLQFLFEYFSETQRNKGNFPGRFSGRQFSNSRSEMNVSTLELGDSALYLCASSFYRGQGYSGANVLTFGAGSRLTVL.

The chain combines TRBV4-1 with TRBJ2-3; D perhaps matches TRBD1 (5 bases). This CDR3 has 13 amino acids. Trimming removed 7 bases from V and 1 base from J, with 9 bases in between. Germline V gene data show CDR1 as MGHRA and CDR2 as YSYEKL. The CDR3 spells CASKGSGTDTQYF. For the CDR3, the DNA is TGCGCCAGCAAGGGGTCGGGCACAGATACGCAGTATTTT.

The CDR3 loop reads CASSTSGGLNEQYF. The CDR3 nucleotides are TGTGCCAGCAGCACTAGCGGGGGGCTAAACGAGCAGTACTTC. The V gene is TRBV28, the J gene TRBJ2-7; 12 nucleotides align to TRBD2. The CDR3 runs 14 residues. Germline CDR1 MDHEN, CDR2 SYDVKM. V gave up 6 bases and J gave up 5 bases; unmatched junction bases: 5.

The chain couples TRBV7-2 to TRBJ2-7, with TRBD2 as a possible D gene (5 bases). The CDR3 covers 12 residues. Trimming took 2 bases from V and 3 from J, leaving 5 bases between them. CDR1 SGHTA and CDR2 FQGNSA come from the germline V gene. CDR3 amino acids: CASSLRGYEQYF. The DNA for the CDR3 is TGTGCCAGCAGCTTACGGGGCTACGAGCAGTACTTC.

J is TRBJ1-2 and V is TRBV6-1; 7 positions agree with TRBD1. Germline CDR1 and CDR2: MNHNS and SASEGT. Unmatched junction bases numbered 6, after V lost 6 bases and J lost 5 bases. The CDR3 runs to 13 residues. The CDR3 bases are TGTGCCAGCAGCGCGGGACAGATGTATGGCTACACCTTC. This sequence encodes CASSAGQMYGYTF.

The CDR3 region is CASSLWGTSGGFWNEQFF. The CDR3 DNA reads TGTGCCAGCAGCTTGTGGGGGACTAGCGGGGGTTTTTGGAATGAGCAGTTCTTC. The chain employs TRBV5-4 and TRBJ2-1; TRBD2 aligns across 14 bases. The trim removed 1 base at V and 7 bases at J, leaving 10 bases unmatched. Looked up from germline, CDR1 is SGHNT and CDR2 is YYREEE (reference sequence). The length of the CDR3 is 18 residues.

This chain links TRBV21-1 with TRBJ1-2; TRBD1, the table's D call, lacks a check against the DNA. TRBV21-1 is deemed a pseudogene. This CDR3 contains 14 residues. Written as DNA, the CDR3 is TGTGCCAGCAGAGACAGGGGGCGACTCTATGGCTACACCTTC. It encodes CASRDRGRLYGYTF.

The chain links TRBV7-9 to TRBJ2-7; TRBD2 matches 11 bases. The germline V gene has CDR1 SEHNR and CDR2 FQNEAQ (reference sequence). The CDR3 loop spans 14 amino acids. J lost 2 bases, V lost 11 bases, and 8 bases had no gene match. This CDR3 is CAGGTSGGAYEQYF. The CDR3 region has the DNA TGTGCCGGGGGGACTAGCGGAGGTGCCTACGAGCAGTACTTC.

The chain couples TRBV9 to TRBJ2-5; TRBD2 matches 8 bases. Gene TRBJ2-7 matches the end of the DNA better, so the J call may be wrong. This CDR3 is built from 14 residues. The germline V gene encodes CDR1 SGDLS and CDR2 YYNGEE. Written as DNA, the CDR3 is TGTGCCAGCAGCGTAGAGGGACTAGGTTACGAGCAGTACTTC. Amino acid sequence: CASSVEGLGYEQYF.

V usage is TRBV18 and J usage is TRBJ2-1; 7 bases map to TRBD2. The CDR3 is made up of 17 amino acids. Germline CDR1 and CDR2: KGHSH and LQKENI. V trimming: 3 bases; J trimming: 8 bases; junction bases outside the gene matches: 16. DNA for the CDR3: TGTGCCAGCTCACCGTACTTAACGGGGGGAGGTGTGGATGAGCAGTTCTTC. Translated: CASSPYLTGGGVDEQFF.

This clone occurred a few times. This chain links TRBV6-5 with TRBJ1-6, with a tentative D call TRBD1 (5 bases). The CDR3 runs to 15 residues. Trimming removed 6 bases at V and 7 bases at J, with 16 bases between. Germline loops: CDR1 MNHEY, CDR2 SVGAGI. The CDR3 is CASSPGVGGNSPLHF. CDR3 DNA: TGTGCCAGCAGCCCCGGGGTGGGGGGGAATTCACCCCTCCACTTT.

CDR3 in amino acids: CASSVGVNSNQPQHF. The CDR3 DNA reads TGTGCCAGCAGCGTAGGAGTTAATAGCAATCAGCCCCAGCATTTT. The genes are TRBV9 and TRBJ1-5; D uncertain. Germline CDR1 SGDLS, CDR2 YYNGEE. The CDR3 runs to 15 residues. Between the trimmed V and J ends, which lost 0 bases and 0 bases, there was a span of 7 bases.

The rearrangement uses TRBV19 and TRBJ2-7, with 9 positions matching TRBD1. Trimming took 4 bases from V and 5 from J; bases not matched to a gene: 6. The germline CDR1 and CDR2 sequences are LNHDA and SQIVND (reference sequence). The CDR3 is made up of 14 amino acids. CDR3 loop: CASSTRTGENEQYF. CDR3 nucleotide sequence: TGTGCCAGTAGTACTCGGACAGGGGAGAACGAGCAGTACTTC.

This clone was seen only a few times. An end of the junction does not agree with germline; a read error may underlie this. The chain carries TRBV2 and TRBJ2-7; the D is unclear. The CDR3 length is 14 residues. Germline CDR1 SNHLY, CDR2 FYNNEI. The CDR3 loop is CASSEAVTSYEQCF. In DNA, the CDR3 is TGTGCCAGCAGTGAAGCGGTGACTTCCTACGAGCAGTGCTTC. Using reference TRBV2 and TRBJ2-7 for the parts outside the CDR3, the full variable domain is EPEVTQTPSHQVTQMGQEVILRCVPISNHLYFYWYRQILGQKVEFLVSFYNNEISEKSEIFDDQFSVERPDGSNFTLKIRSTKLEDSAMYFCASSEAVTSYEQCFGPGTRLTVT.

This chain joins TRBV5-5 and TRBJ2-5; D uncertain. Germline V CDR1 and CDR2: SGHKS, YYEKEE (reference sequence). V was cut by 1 base and J by 0 bases, with 10 bases left in between. The CDR3 has 15 amino acids. The CDR3 region has the DNA TGTGCCAGCAGCTTGTCGGTTGGGCACCAAGAGACCCAGTACTTC. This encodes CASSLSVGHQETQYF.

The V call is TRBV4-1, the J call TRBJ1-2; 7 bases are a match to TRBD1. J was trimmed by 3 bases and V by 0 bases; bases with no gene match: 4. The CDR3 has 15 amino acids. CDR1 is MGHRA and CDR2 is YSYEKL in the germline V gene. This chain's CDR3 is CASSQDPTGYYGYTF. In DNA form, the CDR3 reads TGCGCCAGCAGCCAAGATCCGACAGGGTACTATGGCTACACCTTC.

This chain connects TRBV9 to TRBJ1-2; 7 bases are a match to TRBD1. Germline CDR1 is SGDLS and CDR2 is YYNGEE. V shed 3 bases and J 7 bases; nucleotides not matched to a gene: 9. CDR3 length equals 14 residues. The CDR3 nucleotides read TGTGCCAGCAGCGAGTTCGGGACAGAGTGTGGCTACACCTTC. Amino acid sequence: CASSEFGTECGYTF.

In its sample, this clone was seen a few times. The chain is built from TRBV7-9 and TRBJ2-7, with D hard to call. Trimming stripped 5 bases from V and 4 bases from J, with 12 bases between. The V gene's germline CDR1 is SEHNR and CDR2 FQNEAQ (reference sequence). This CDR3 is 13 amino acids long. The CDR3 nucleotides are TGTGCCAGCAGCCCCCCGGTCAGGTACGAGCAGTACTTC. Its translation is CASSPPVRYEQYF.

This chain uses TRBV4-3 with TRBJ1-1; possible D gene TRBD1, 5 bases. There are 16 residues in the CDR3. V was shortened by 5 bases and J by 5 bases, with 21 bases between the two germline ends. Germline loops: CDR1 LGHNA, CDR2 YSLEER. The CDR3 reads CASSTRHGGGGTEAFF. The CDR3 DNA sequence: TGCGCCAGCAGCACCCGTCATGGCGGTGGGGGGACTGAAGCTTTCTTT.

The V call is TRBV27, the J call TRBJ1-1; TRBD1 aligns across 9 bases. CDR1 and CDR2 (germline): MNHEY, SMNVEV (reference sequence). V trimming: 4 bases; J trimming: 2 bases; junction bases outside the gene matches: 5. This CDR3 has 15 residues. The CDR3 reads CASSWTGAFNTEAFF. CDR3 sequence (DNA): TGTGCCAGCAGTTGGACAGGGGCCTTTAACACTGAAGCTTTCTTT.

The chain joins TRBV5-1 to TRBJ2-3; D is uncertain. CDR1 SGHRS and CDR2 YFSETQ come from the germline V gene. With 4 bases removed from V and 9 bases from J, the gap between germline ends came to 12 bases. The CDR3 is 12 residues long. The CDR3 nucleotides are TGCGCCAGCAGCGCGAACAGAGAGACGCAGTATTTT. It translates to CASSANRETQYF.

This sequence joins TRBV28 and TRBJ2-3; possible D gene TRBD2, 5 bases. Germline loops: CDR1 MDHEN, CDR2 SYDVKM. The CDR3 loop spans 15 amino acids. V lost 1 base and J 2 bases, leaving 10 bases between the germline ends. The CDR3: CASSLLPGNTDTQYF. The CDR3 coding sequence is TGTGCCAGCAGTTTATTGCCGGGGAACACAGATACGCAGTATTTT.